The rows below give T cell receptor beta chains drawn from one sample of a study of T cells of healthy individuals. TCRdb itself ran the 5' RACE reads through MiXCR, one entry per CDR3 protein. The data hold around 80,000 distinct CDR3 sequences, with 5% observed a single time. The receptors shown here come from a female donor in good health. CDR3s include the opening cysteine and the closing phenylalanine or tryptophan. A D gene is named only where the DNA matches it firmly. Rows may omit the clone size; those that give it use once, few, many or a size class.

clone size: .
V gene: TRBV12-3/TRBV12-4
J gene: TRBJ1-5
D gene: TRBD1
CDR3 protein: CASSRQGVNQPQHF
CDR3 DNA: TGTGCCAGCAGTCGACAGGGGGTCAATCAGCCCCAGCATTTT

clone size: .
V gene: TRBV12-3/TRBV12-4
J gene: TRBJ2-7
D gene: TRBD1
CDR3 protein: CASSWGQGQNEQYF
CDR3 DNA: TGTGCCAGCAGTTGGGGACAGGGGCAGAACGAGCAGTACTTC

clone size: many
V gene: TRBV28
J gene: TRBJ2-1
D gene: .
CDR3 protein: CASSLQHGSEQFF
CDR3 DNA: TGTGCCAGCAGTCTCCAACACGGTAGTGAGCAGTTCTTC

clone size: .
V gene: TRBV5-1
J gene: TRBJ1-4
D gene: TRBD1
CDR3 protein: CASSLDGQGNEKLFF
CDR3 DNA: TGCGCCAGCAGCTTGGACGGACAGGGGAACGAAAAACTGTTTTTT

clone size: many
V gene: TRBV29-1
J gene: TRBJ1-5
D gene: TRBD1
CDR3 protein: CSVSRDSSQPQHF
CDR3 DNA: TGCAGCGTTAGTCGGGACAGTTCTCAGCCCCAGCATTTT

clone size: many
V gene: TRBV20-1
J gene: TRBJ1-5
D gene: .
CDR3 protein: CSARDRVENQPQHF
CDR3 DNA: TGCAGTGCTAGAGACAGGGTGGAGAATCAGCCCCAGCATTTT

clone size: many
V gene: TRBV6-1
J gene: TRBJ1-2
D gene: .
CDR3 protein: CASSGYSATNYGYTF
CDR3 DNA: TGTGCCAGCAGTGGGTACTCGGCCACTAACTATGGCTACACCTTC

clone size: .
V gene: TRBV19
J gene: TRBJ1-5
D gene: .
CDR3 protein: CASSTHPPRGQPQHF
CDR3 DNA: TGTGCCAGTAGTACCCACCCCCCGAGGGGTCAGCCCCAGCATTTT

clone size: .
V gene: TRBV11-2
J gene: TRBJ2-3
D gene: TRBD2
CDR3 protein: CASSSLAASTDTQYF
CDR3 DNA: TGTGCCAGCAGCTCACTAGCGGCTAGCACAGATACGCAGTATTTT

clone size: few
V gene: TRBV7-2
J gene: TRBJ2-7
D gene: TRBD1
CDR3 protein: CASSLAPGQGYAYEQYF
CDR3 DNA: TGTGCCAGCAGCTTAGCCCCGGGACAGGGGTATGCGTACGAGCAGTACTTC

clone size: many
V gene: TRBV19
J gene: TRBJ2-3
D gene: TRBD2
CDR3 protein: CASSIRGRTTDTQYF
CDR3 DNA: TGTGCCAGTAGTATCCGCGGGAGGACCACAGATACGCAGTATTTT

clone size: many
V gene: TRBV12-3/TRBV12-4
J gene: TRBJ2-3
D gene: TRBD2
CDR3 protein: CASSFLAGGEDTQYF
CDR3 DNA: TGTGCCAGCAGTTTCTTGGCGGGAGGCGAGGATACGCAGTATTTT

clone size: many
V gene: TRBV7-2
J gene: TRBJ2-3
D gene: .
CDR3 protein: CASSLDAFTDTQYF
CDR3 DNA: TGTGCCAGCAGCTTAGACGCCTTCACAGATACGCAGTATTTT

clone size: .
V gene: TRBV6-1
J gene: TRBJ1-2
D gene: .
CDR3 protein: CASSEGPSRNYGYTF
CDR3 DNA: TGTGCCAGCAGTGAGGGCCCCAGTCGTAACTATGGCTACACCTTC

clone size: many
V gene: TRBV5-1
J gene: TRBJ1-1
D gene: .
CDR3 protein: CASRRDGEAFF
CDR3 DNA: TGCGCCAGCCGCCGAGACGGTGAAGCTTTCTTT

clone size: many
V gene: TRBV20-1
J gene: TRBJ2-1
D gene: TRBD2
CDR3 protein: CSAGGILTSGRGNEQFF
CDR3 DNA: TGCAGTGCTGGAGGAATCCTCACTAGCGGGAGGGGGAATGAGCAGTTCTTC

clone size: many
V gene: TRBV6-2/TRBV6-3
J gene: TRBJ2-6
D gene: TRBD1
CDR3 protein: CASKPEDRGRTGANVLTF
CDR3 DNA: TGTGCCAGCAAACCCGAGGACAGGGGGCGGACTGGGGCCAACGTCCTGACTTTC

clone size: many
V gene: TRBV6-2/TRBV6-3
J gene: TRBJ2-7
D gene: .
CDR3 protein: CASSYEGGPYEQYF
CDR3 DNA: TGTGCCAGCAGTTACGAGGGAGGCCCCTACGAGCAGTACTTC

clone size: many
V gene: TRBV4-2
J gene: TRBJ2-2
D gene: TRBD2
CDR3 protein: CASSPQGTSGTWPNTGELFF
CDR3 DNA: TGTGCCAGCAGCCCCCAGGGGACTAGCGGGACGTGGCCCAACACCGGGGAGCTGTTTTTT

clone size: many
V gene: TRBV20-1
J gene: TRBJ2-7
D gene: .
CDR3 protein: CSARVLASYEQYF
CDR3 DNA: TGCAGTGCTAGAGTCCTGGCCTCCTACGAGCAGTACTTC

clone size: many
V gene: TRBV7-2
J gene: TRBJ2-1
D gene: .
CDR3 protein: CASSPQGAGVRNEQFF
CDR3 DNA: TGTGCCAGCAGCCCACAAGGGGCAGGGGTCCGCAATGAGCAGTTCTTC

clone size: .
V gene: TRBV2
J gene: TRBJ1-1
D gene: .
CDR3 protein: CASSEMAGNTEAFF
CDR3 DNA: TGTGCCAGCAGTGAAATGGCCGGGAACACTGAAGCTTTCTTT

clone size: many
V gene: TRBV10-3
J gene: TRBJ2-6
D gene: .
CDR3 protein: CAANSGANVLTF
CDR3 DNA: TGTGCCGCCAACTCTGGGGCCAACGTCCTGACTTTC

clone size: many
V gene: TRBV3-1
J gene: TRBJ2-7
D gene: .
CDR3 protein: CASSQDLGLVRDEQYF
CDR3 DNA: TGTGCCAGCAGCCAAGATCTTGGGCTAGTACGGGACGAGCAGTACTTC

clone size: .
V gene: TRBV20-1
J gene: TRBJ1-5
D gene: TRBD1
CDR3 protein: CSARVLDRGRDQPQHF
CDR3 DNA: TGCAGTGCTAGAGTTTTGGACAGGGGACGAGATCAGCCCCAGCATTTT

clone size: many
V gene: TRBV6-2/TRBV6-3
J gene: TRBJ2-1
D gene: TRBD1
CDR3 protein: CASSSYGTGVYNEQFF
CDR3 DNA: TGTGCCAGCAGTTCTTACGGGACAGGGGTTTACAATGAGCAGTTCTTC

clone size: many
V gene: TRBV4-1
J gene: TRBJ2-3
D gene: .
CDR3 protein: CASSQATSLSTDTQYF
CDR3 DNA: TGCGCCAGCAGCCAAGCTACCTCACTTAGCACAGATACGCAGTATTTT

clone size: many
V gene: TRBV10-3
J gene: TRBJ2-6
D gene: .
CDR3 protein: CAISDQMTRGSGANVLTF
CDR3 DNA: TGTGCCATCAGCGATCAGATGACTAGGGGGTCTGGGGCCAACGTCCTGACTTTC

clone size: many
V gene: TRBV27
J gene: TRBJ2-3
D gene: .
CDR3 protein: CASSFNNVGVGDTQYF
CDR3 DNA: TGTGCCAGCAGTTTTAATAACGTCGGGGTAGGAGATACGCAGTATTTT

clone size: many
V gene: TRBV20-1
J gene: TRBJ1-5
D gene: .
CDR3 protein: CSASSTESQGPQHF
CDR3 DNA: TGCAGTGCTAGCTCCACAGAGTCTCAGGGGCCCCAGCATTTT

clone size: many
V gene: TRBV6-1
J gene: TRBJ1-1
D gene: .
CDR3 protein: CASKQVLGTEAFF
CDR3 DNA: TGTGCCAGCAAGCAAGTCCTTGGCACTGAAGCTTTCTTT

clone size: .
V gene: TRBV4-3
J gene: TRBJ1-6
D gene: TRBD1
CDR3 protein: CASSQSQGGSPLHF
CDR3 DNA: TGCGCCAGCAGCCAGAGTCAGGGGGGTTCACCCCTCCACTTT

clone size: many
V gene: TRBV28
J gene: TRBJ2-4
D gene: .
CDR3 protein: CASSSVTELAKNIQYF
CDR3 DNA: TGTGCCAGCAGCAGCGTAACAGAATTAGCCAAAAACATTCAGTACTTC

clone size: few
V gene: TRBV5-1
J gene: TRBJ1-1
D gene: .
CDR3 protein: CASSLRANLNTEAFF
CDR3 DNA: TGCGCCAGCAGCTTGCGAGCGAACCTGAACACTGAAGCTTTCTTT

clone size: many
V gene: TRBV3-1
J gene: TRBJ2-2
D gene: TRBD2
CDR3 protein: CASSSGTYGRAPGELFF
CDR3 DNA: TGTGCCAGCAGCTCTGGGACGTACGGGAGGGCCCCCGGGGAGCTGTTTTTT

clone size: .
V gene: TRBV3-1
J gene: TRBJ1-1
D gene: .
CDR3 protein: CASSQLEGRGDAFF
CDR3 DNA: TGTGCCAGCAGCCAACTAGAGGGACGAGGAGACGCTTTCTTT

clone size: many
V gene: TRBV5-5
J gene: TRBJ1-2
D gene: .
CDR3 protein: CASSSRIPNYGYTF
CDR3 DNA: TGTGCCAGCAGCAGCCGGATACCTAACTATGGCTACACCTTC

clone size: .
V gene: TRBV5-1
J gene: TRBJ1-4
D gene: .
CDR3 protein: CASSLEFAEKLFF
CDR3 DNA: TGCGCCAGCAGCTTGGAATTTGCGGAAAAACTGTTTTTT

clone size: .
V gene: TRBV6-1
J gene: TRBJ1-5
D gene: TRBD1
CDR3 protein: CASSGPTSSLLRDRRFNQPQHF
CDR3 DNA: TGTGCCAGCAGTGGTCCGACCTCCTCCCTACTCCGGGACAGACGTTTCAATCAGCCCCAGCATTTT

clone size: many
V gene: TRBV12-3/TRBV12-4
J gene: TRBJ1-1
D gene: TRBD1
CDR3 protein: CASSPTGEETEAFF
CDR3 DNA: TGTGCCAGCAGTCCGACAGGGGAGGAGACTGAAGCTTTCTTT

clone size: .
V gene: TRBV12-3/TRBV12-4
J gene: TRBJ1-5
D gene: TRBD1
CDR3 protein: CASSSQGARNQPQHF
CDR3 DNA: TGTGCCAGCAGTTCACAGGGGGCGCGAAATCAGCCCCAGCATTTT

clone size: many
V gene: TRBV11-3
J gene: TRBJ2-3
D gene: TRBD2
CDR3 protein: CASSTGGAGGDTQYF
CDR3 DNA: TGTGCCAGCAGCACCGGTGGGGCGGGAGGAGATACGCAGTATTTT

clone size: many
V gene: TRBV20-1
J gene: TRBJ2-7
D gene: TRBD1
CDR3 protein: CSASVGTGDTSYEQYF
CDR3 DNA: TGCAGTGCTAGTGTGGGGACAGGTGATACGTCCTACGAGCAGTACTTC

clone size: many
V gene: TRBV27
J gene: TRBJ2-5
D gene: TRBD1
CDR3 protein: CASSPGGGDRIETQYF
CDR3 DNA: TGTGCCAGCAGCCCAGGGGGCGGGGATCGAATAGAGACCCAGTACTTC

clone size: few
V gene: TRBV20-1
J gene: TRBJ2-1
D gene: .
CDR3 protein: CSASLENEQFF
CDR3 DNA: TGCAGTGCTAGTCTAGAGAATGAGCAGTTCTTC

clone size: few
V gene: TRBV6-5
J gene: TRBJ1-1
D gene: TRBD1
CDR3 protein: CASRRTGRGDTEAFF
CDR3 DNA: TGTGCCAGCAGACGGACAGGGAGGGGAGACACTGAAGCTTTCTTT

clone size: many
V gene: TRBV6-1
J gene: TRBJ1-3
D gene: .
CDR3 protein: CASSERGNTIYF
CDR3 DNA: TGTGCCAGCAGTGAACGGGGGAACACCATATATTTT

clone size: few
V gene: TRBV14
J gene: TRBJ1-4
D gene: .
CDR3 protein: CASSQGGRKLFF
CDR3 DNA: TGTGCCAGCAGCCAAGGGGGGAGAAAACTGTTTTTT

clone size: .
V gene: TRBV5-4
J gene: TRBJ1-2
D gene: .
CDR3 protein: CASSPRVGGPDGYTF
CDR3 DNA: TGTGCCAGCAGCCCCCGAGTTGGGGGGCCGGATGGCTACACCTTC